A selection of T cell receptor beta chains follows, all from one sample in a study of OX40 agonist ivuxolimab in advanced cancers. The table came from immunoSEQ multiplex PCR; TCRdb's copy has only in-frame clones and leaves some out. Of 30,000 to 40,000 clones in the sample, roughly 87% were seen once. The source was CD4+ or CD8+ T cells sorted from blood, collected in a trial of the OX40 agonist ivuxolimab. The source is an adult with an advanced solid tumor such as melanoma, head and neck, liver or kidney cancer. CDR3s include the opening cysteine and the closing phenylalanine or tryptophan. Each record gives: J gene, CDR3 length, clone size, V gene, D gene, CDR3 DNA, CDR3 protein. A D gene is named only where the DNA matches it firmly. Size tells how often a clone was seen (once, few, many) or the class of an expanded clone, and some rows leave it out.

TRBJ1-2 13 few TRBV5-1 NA TGCGCCAGCAGCTTATTCGAGAACTATGGCTACACCTTC CASSLFENYGYTF
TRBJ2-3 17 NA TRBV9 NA TGTGCCAGCAGCCCACGAGTAGGGCTAGGGCCCGCAGATACGCAGTATTTT CASSPRVGLGPADTQYF
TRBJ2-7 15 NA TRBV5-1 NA TGCGCCAGCAGCCCGGAGGGGACCGCCCCCTACGAGCAGTACTTC CASSPEGTAPYEQYF
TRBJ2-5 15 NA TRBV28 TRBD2 TGTGCCAGCAGGTTACAGAGCGGGGCCCAAGAGACCCAGTACTTC CASRLQSGAQETQYF
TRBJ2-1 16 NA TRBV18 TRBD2 TGTGCCAGCTCACCCCCTAGCGGGAGCTCCTACAATGAGCAGTTCTTC CASSPPSGSSYNEQFF
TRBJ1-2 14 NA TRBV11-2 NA TGTGCCAGCAGCTTAGGAGGTCCTCGCAATGGCTACACCTTC CASSLGGPRNGYTF
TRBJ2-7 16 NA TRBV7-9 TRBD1 TGTGCCAGCAGCTTAGGGGGACAGGGATATCCGGGCGAGCAGTACTTC CASSLGGQGYPGEQYF
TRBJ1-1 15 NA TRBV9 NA TGTGCCAGCAGCGGATTACAGGGAGGAGACACTGAAGCTTTCTTT CASSGLQGGDTEAFF
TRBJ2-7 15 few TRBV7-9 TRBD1 TGTGCCAGCAGCTCCCGGACAGGGACGGACTACGAGCAGTACTTC CASSSRTGTDYEQYF
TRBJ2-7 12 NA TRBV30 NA TGTGCCTCTAGACCAGAGAACTACGAGCAGTACTTC CASRPENYEQYF
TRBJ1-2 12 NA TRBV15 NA TGTGCCACCAGCAGAGAAGATTATGGCTACACCTTC CATSREDYGYTF
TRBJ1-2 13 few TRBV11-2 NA TGTGCCAGCAGCTTAGATGGAGCCATGGGCTACACCTTC CASSLDGAMGYTF
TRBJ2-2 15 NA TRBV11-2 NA TGTGCCAGCAGCCTGGGACTGGCGGACACCGGGGAGCTGTTTTTT CASSLGLADTGELFF
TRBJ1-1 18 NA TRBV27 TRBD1 TGTGCCAGCAGTTTATTCGGACAGGGCCTGAGCCTGGGCACTGAAGCTTTCTTT CASSLFGQGLSLGTEAFF
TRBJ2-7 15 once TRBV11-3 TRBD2 TGTGCCAGCAGCTACGCTAGCGGGCCGGGCTGGGAGCAGTACTTC CASSYASGPGWEQYF
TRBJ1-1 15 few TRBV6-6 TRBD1 TGTGCCAGCAGGGTCCGGGACAGGGGTAACACTGAAGCTTTCTTT CASRVRDRGNTEAFF
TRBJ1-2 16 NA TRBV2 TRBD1 TGTGCCAGCAGTGATCTCGACAGGGGGCAGTACTATGGCTACACCTTC CASSDLDRGQYYGYTF
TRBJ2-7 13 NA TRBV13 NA TGTGCCAGCAGCCTCAGATTAGCGTACGAGCAGTACTTC CASSLRLAYEQYF
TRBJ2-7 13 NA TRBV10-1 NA TGCGCCAGCCCCGCCTTGACAGCCTACGAGCAGTACTTC CASPALTAYEQYF
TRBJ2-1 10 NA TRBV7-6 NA TGTGCCAGCTCGGGCAATGAGCAGTTCTTC CASSGNEQFF
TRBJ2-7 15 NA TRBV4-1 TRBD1 TGCGCCAGCAGCCAACTAGACAGGGGCGCCTACGAGCAGTACTTC CASSQLDRGAYEQYF
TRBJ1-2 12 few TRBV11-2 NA TGTGCCAGCAGCGAACGGACTTATGGCTACACCTTC CASSERTYGYTF
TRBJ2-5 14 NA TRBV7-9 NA TGTGCCAGCAGCCCACTAGGGGGCCAAGAGACCCAGTACTTC CASSPLGGQETQYF
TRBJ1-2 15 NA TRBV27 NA TGTGCCAGCAGTTTTACCCCTTCGGGATACTATGGCTACACCTTC CASSFTPSGYYGYTF
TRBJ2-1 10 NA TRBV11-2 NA TGTGCCAGCAGCTTATACGAGCAGTTCTTC CASSLYEQFF
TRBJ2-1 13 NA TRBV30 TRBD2 TGTGCCTGGACTAGCGGGAGGGTGGGTGAGCAGTTCTTC CAWTSGRVGEQFF
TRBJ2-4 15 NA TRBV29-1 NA TGCAGCGTTGAAGATGGGCAGGGGAAAAACCAACTTCAGTACTTC CSVEDGQGKNQLQYF
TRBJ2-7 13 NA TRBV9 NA TGTGCCAGCAGCGATGGACAGCACTACGAGCAGTACTTC CASSDGQHYEQYF
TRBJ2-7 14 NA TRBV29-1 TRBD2 TGCAGCGTTGTAGAACTAGCGGCGGCCTACGAGCAGTACTTC CSVVELAAAYEQYF
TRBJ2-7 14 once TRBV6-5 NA TGTGCCAGCAGTTACTCGGGGAAAGGGAGCGAGCAGTACTTC CASSYSGKGSEQYF
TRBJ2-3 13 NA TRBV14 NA TGTGCCAGCACCTTACACCCTGGAGATACGCAGTATTTT CASTLHPGDTQYF
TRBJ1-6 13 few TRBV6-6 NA TGTGCCAGCATGGCTGGGTGGGGTTCACCCCTCCACTTT CASMAGWGSPLHF
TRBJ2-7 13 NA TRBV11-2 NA TGTGCCAGCAGCTTACGCAGTGATGGAGAGCAGTACTTC CASSLRSDGEQYF
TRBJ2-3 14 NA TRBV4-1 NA TGCGCCAGCAGCCAAGAGTCGCCCCCAGATACGCAGTATTTT CASSQESPPDTQYF
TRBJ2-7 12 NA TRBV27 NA TGTGCCAGCAGTTCGAGCTCCTACGAGCAGTACTTC CASSSSSYEQYF
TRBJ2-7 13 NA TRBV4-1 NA TGCGCCAACAGCCAAGATAGGCTCTACGAGCAGTACTTC CANSQDRLYEQYF
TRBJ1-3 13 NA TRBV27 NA TGTGCCAGCACAACAGGGTCTGGAAACACCATATATTTT CASTTGSGNTIYF
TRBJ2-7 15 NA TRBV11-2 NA TGTGCCAGCAGGCCCCCCTCAGGTAGGCGCTACGAGCAGTACTTC CASRPPSGRRYEQYF
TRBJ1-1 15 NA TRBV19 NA TGTGCCAGTAGTATAGGGCCGGGGATGAACACTGAAGCTTTCTTT CASSIGPGMNTEAFF
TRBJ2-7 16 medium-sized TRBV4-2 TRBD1 TGTGCCAGCAGCCAAGATGAACAGGGGGTCTCCTACGAGCAGTACTTC CASSQDEQGVSYEQYF
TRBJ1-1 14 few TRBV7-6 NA TGTGCCAGCAGCCAAGGTGGGCCTGACACTGAAGCTTTCTTT CASSQGGPDTEAFF
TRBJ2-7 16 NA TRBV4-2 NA TGTGCCAGCAGCCAAAACCCGACCGAGAGCTCCTACGAGCAGTACTTC CASSQNPTESSYEQYF
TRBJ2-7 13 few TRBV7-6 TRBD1 TGTGCCAGCTCGGACAGGGGGCTCAGGGAGCAGTACTTC CASSDRGLREQYF
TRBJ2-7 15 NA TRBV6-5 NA TGTGCCAGCAGTTACTCGAAAATACCGCCCTACGAGCAGTACTTC CASSYSKIPPYEQYF
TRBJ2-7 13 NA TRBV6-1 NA TGTGCCAGCTTGGACGGCAACTCCTACGAGCAGTACTTC CASLDGNSYEQYF
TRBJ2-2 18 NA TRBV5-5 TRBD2 TGTGCCAGCAGCTTGGGACTAGCGGGGGGCCCGAACACCGGGGAGCTGTTTTTT CASSLGLAGGPNTGELFF